This is a list of T cell receptor beta chains from one sample in a study of T-cell reconstitution after alpha-beta-depleted transplantation in children. TCRdb redid the calling of the PCR reads with MiXCR, one entry per CDR3 protein. This sample has approximately 520,000 distinct CDR3 sequences, with approximately 29% found just once. The sequencing here drew on PBMCs from the stem cell graft donor, taken from the stem cell graft. All receptors come from a human donor who donated a stem cell graft to a child with aplastic anemia. Both conserved end residues are part of each CDR3. A D gene is named only where the DNA matches it firmly. Not all rows give a size; the values are once, few, many and, for expanded clones, a class.

clone_size v_call d_call cdr3_aa
. TRBV7-2 . CASSSNGRFSDEQFF
. TRBV18 . CASSPLSEQFF
. TRBV11-2 . CASSPGTLDTQYF
. TRBV12-3/TRBV12-4 . CASRPPISGMSNQPQHF
few TRBV27 TRBD2 CASSTSGSLFEQFF
few TRBV5-5 . CASSLGFDYEQYF
. TRBV6-2/TRBV6-3 . CASNPGSGCQPQHF
once TRBV5-1 . CASSLVEPGADSNQPQHF
. TRBV27 . CASSSSGPKGTEAFF
. TRBV9 TRBD1 CASSAPGVGGGYGYTF
few TRBV21-1 . CASSSDRFCNQPQHF
few TRBV24-1 . CATSWGVSSGNTIYF
few TRBV20-1 TRBD2 CSARPTSGSVTGELFF
. TRBV5-4 TRBD1 CASSLPGTAQETQYF
. TRBV9 TRBD1 CASSVVPTGQGAETQYF
. TRBV7-2 . CASSPTDNRLNSPLHF
many TRBV20-1 TRBD2 CSAPFGSGGRNEQFF
. TRBV9 TRBD1 CATRQGSNEKLFF